The 20 T cell receptor beta chains listed next were all sequenced from one sample in a study of cytomegalovirus exposure and HLA in healthy donors. The table came from immunoSEQ multiplex PCR; TCRdb's copy has only in-frame clones and leaves some out. Among 90,000 to 140,000 clones listed, 86% were seen once. Material for sequencing was PBMCs. The receptors originated from a young woman in good health and CMV-seropositive.

V is TRBV19 and J is TRBJ2-7; TRBD2 aligns across 10 bases. Germline values: CDR1 LNHDA, CDR2 SQIVND (reference sequence). The CDR3 is 17 amino acids. CDR3 loop: CVMGGLAGVQPRYEQYF. The DNA of the CDR3 is TGTGTCATGGGGGGGCTAGCGGGAGTGCAGCCCCGTTACGAGCAGTACTTC.

As DNA, the CDR3 is TGTGCCAGCAGTATGAGTGACAATCAGCCCCAGCATTTT. Translated: CASSMSDNQPQHF. The chain joins TRBV6-6 to TRBJ1-5, with D hard to call. The CDR3 contains 13 residues. Germline-derived CDR1 and CDR2 are MNHNY and SVGAGI (reference sequence). The V end was cut by 5 bases, the J end by 3 bases, with 8 bases between.

The rearrangement joins TRBV2 to TRBJ1-5; possibly TRBD1 for D (6 bases). Germline-derived CDR1 and CDR2 are SNHLY and FYNNEI. The CDR3 is 14 residues long. Trimming took off 5 bases at V and 6 bases at J, with 14 bases between the two ends. The DNA of the CDR3 is TGTGCCAGCAGTAATTTACAGGGTGCTCAGCCCCAGCATTTT. Translated: CASSNLQGAQPQHF.

The chain employs TRBV19 and TRBJ2-1; TRBD2 might be the D (5 bases). Germline-derived CDR1 and CDR2 are LNHDA and SQIVND (reference sequence). This CDR3 contains 14 residues. Trimming left V 2 bases short and J 8 bases short, with 13 bases between. CDR3 nucleotide sequence: TGTGCCAGTAGTATATCGAGTAGCGCGGATGAGCAGTTCTTC. This sequence encodes CASSISSSADEQFF. Variable domain in full (rest from reference TRBV19 and TRBJ2-1): DGGITQSPKYLFRKEGQNVTLSCEQNLNHDAMYWYRQDPGQGLRLIYYSQIVNDFQKGDIAEGYSVSREKKESFPLTVTSAQKNPTAFYLCASSISSSADEQFFGPGTRLTVL.

The chain carries TRBV6-5 and TRBJ1-4; 9 bases are a match to TRBD1. The CDR3 is 14 amino acids. Losses at the gene ends were 2 bases for V and 7 bases for J; bases not matched to a gene: 2. The V gene's germline CDR1 is MNHEY and CDR2 SVGAGI. The CDR3 region has the DNA TGTGCCAGCAGTTACACGGGACAGGGTGAAAAACTGTTTTTT. Protein product: CASSYTGQGEKLFF.

The V and J genes are TRBV6-5 and TRBJ1-4; D unresolved. The CDR3 has 14 residues. V gave up 6 bases and J gave up 15 bases, with 23 bases separating them. CDR1 and CDR2 (germline): MNHEY, SVGAGI. The DNA for the CDR3 is TGTGCCAGCAGAGGGTACGACCCAATTGAGGAGGTGTTTTTT. It translates to CASRGYDPIEEVFF.

The chain joins TRBV11-2 to TRBJ1-2, with D tentatively TRBD1 (6 bases). The CDR3 sequence is 11 residues long. Germline CDR1 and CDR2: SGHAT and FQNNGV. V was cut by 5 bases and J by 13 bases, with 14 bases left in between. CDR3 loop: CASSVGGGRTF. CDR3 nucleotide sequence: TGTGCCAGCAGCGTAGGGGGAGGTCGCACCTTC.

This chain joins TRBV6-5 and TRBJ2-1, with 9 bases that match TRBD1. The trim removed 4 bases at V and 14 bases at J, leaving 12 bases unmatched. Per germline, CDR1 MNHEY and CDR2 SVGAGI. This CDR3 has 14 residues. This CDR3 is CASSSQGDRVPKFF. For the CDR3, the DNA is TGTGCCAGCAGTTCCCAGGGGGACAGGGTCCCCAAGTTCTTC.

The V and J genes are TRBV2 and TRBJ2-5, with 7 nucleotides matching TRBD1. The V segment lost 6 bases and the J segment 3 bases; nucleotides outside the gene matches: 4. The germline V gene has CDR1 SNHLY and CDR2 FYNNEI. The CDR3 has 13 residues. Here the CDR3 reads CASRLDRKETQYF. The CDR3 nucleotides read TGTGCCAGCAGACTGGACAGGAAAGAGACCCAGTACTTC.

The rearrangement uses TRBV9 and TRBJ2-5; possible D gene TRBD2, 5 bases. Germline V gives CDR1 SGDLS, CDR2 YYNGEE. V shed 4 bases and J shed 5 bases, with 15 bases lying between them. There are 14 residues in the CDR3. The DNA for the CDR3 is TGTGCCAGCAGCTCTAGACGGGGTACTGAGACCCAGTACTTC. The encoded protein is CASSSRRGTETQYF.

This chain joins TRBV29-1 and TRBJ2-5; the D gene is possibly TRBD1 (6 bases). This CDR3 is built from 12 residues. Deletions cut 4 bases from V and 5 bases from J, with 11 bases between. Germline loops: CDR1 SQVTM, CDR2 ANQGSEA. CDR3 DNA: TGCAGCGTTGGACAGGTCCAGGAGACCCAGTACTTC. Residues: CSVGQVQETQYF.

The J gene is TRBJ2-1, the V gene TRBV5-1; D perhaps matches TRBD1 (6 bases). Germline V gene data show CDR1 as SGHRS and CDR2 as YFSETQ. The CDR3 has 15 amino acids. The V gene lost 5 bases and the J gene lost 4 bases, with 16 bases spanning the gap. DNA for the CDR3: TGCGCCAGCAGAGCTACAGGGCCAGGTTACAATGAGCAGTTCTTC. Translation gives CASRATGPGYNEQFF.

The chain carries TRBV28 and TRBJ2-7; tentative D call: TRBD1 (5 bases). The CDR3 totals 13 residues. Trimming removed 4 bases at V and 0 bases at J, with 7 bases between. CDR1 and CDR2 (germline): MDHEN, SYDVKM. DNA for the CDR3: TGTGCCAGCAGTTGGGGCGGCTCCTACGAGCAGTACTTC. It specifies CASSWGGSYEQYF.

The chain uses TRBV7-6 and TRBJ1-3; D unresolved. The germline V gene encodes CDR1 SGHVS and CDR2 FNYEAQ. This CDR3 region has 16 residues. V lost 0 bases to trimming and J lost 0 bases, with 9 bases between them. CDR3 region: CASSLAGSDSGNTIYF. CDR3 sequence (DNA): TGTGCCAGCAGCTTAGCGGGGAGTGACTCTGGAAACACCATATATTTT.

The chain is built from TRBV6-5 and TRBJ1-1, with a tentative D call TRBD1 (6 bases). The germline V gene has CDR1 MNHEY and CDR2 SVGAGI. With 2 bases removed from V and 10 bases from J, the gap between germline ends came to 11 bases. The CDR3 has 12 amino acids. The CDR3 protein is CASSYTTGLAFF. The CDR3 coding sequence is TGTGCCAGCAGTTACACCACAGGGTTAGCTTTCTTT.

J is TRBJ1-2 and V is TRBV28; unclear D gene. This CDR3 has 12 amino acids. V dropped 7 bases and J dropped 4 bases, with 10 bases sitting between them. Per the germline V gene, CDR1 is MDHEN and CDR2 is SYDVKM. The CDR3 nucleotides are TGTGCCAGCACCCGGGGTGGCTATGGCTACACCTTC. As protein: CASTRGGYGYTF.

The V gene is TRBV5-1, the J gene TRBJ2-2, with D perhaps matching TRBD2 (7 bases). Looked up from germline, CDR1 is SGHRS and CDR2 is YFSETQ. Trimming stripped 1 base from V and 5 bases from J, with 15 bases between. The length of the CDR3 is 16 residues. This CDR3 reads CASSLQGLRGTGELFF. In DNA, the CDR3 is TGCGCCAGCAGCTTGCAGGGACTAAGGGGGACCGGGGAGCTGTTTTTT.

The chain uses TRBV5-6 and TRBJ1-5, with 7 positions matching TRBD1. CDR1 and CDR2 (germline): SGHDT, YYEEEE. This CDR3 is built from 16 residues. V was pared by 0 bases and J by 4 bases, with 7 bases of the junction left unmatched. The CDR3: CASSLGPDRRNQPQHF. DNA for the CDR3: TGTGCCAGCAGCTTGGGCCCGGACAGGAGGAATCAGCCCCAGCATTTT.

The chain is built from TRBV6-6 and TRBJ1-5, with a tentative D call TRBD1 (6 bases). V gave up 7 bases and J gave up 2 bases, with 18 bases separating them. The CDR3 length is 16 residues. Per the germline V gene, CDR1 is MNHNY and CDR2 is SVGAGI (reference sequence). The CDR3 DNA reads TGTGCCAGCACGCACCAGGGGATTGGGGGCAATCAGCCCCAGCATTTT. It encodes CASTHQGIGGNQPQHF.

A word on this clone: This CDR3 is also generated by other DNA sequences in the sample. This chain connects TRBV6-5 to TRBJ1-1, with a tentative D call TRBD1 (6 bases). Trimming stripped 0 bases from V and 5 bases from J, with 10 bases between. The CDR3 has 14 residues. Germline CDR1 reads MNHEY; CDR2 reads SVGAGI. The CDR3 loop is CASSYSYRGTEAFF. CDR3 in DNA: TGTGCCAGCAGTTACTCTTATAGGGGGACTGAAGCTTTCTTT.